This T cell receptor (beta chain) was recorded in a study of Graves' ophthalmopathy and Graves' hyperthyroidism. This CDR3 is 14 amino acids long. V lost 5 bases to trimming and J lost 9 bases; unmatched junction nucleotides: 9. Looked up from germline, CDR1 is MNHEY and CDR2 is SVGAGI. Amplification of the TCR beta CDR3 regions used RNA transcripts (as template). HTBI primers primed a first-round RT-PCR, and a second-round multiplex PCR followed. TCRdb fed the multiplex PCR reads into MiXCR, producing one record per CDR3 protein. This table has roughly 420,000 distinct CDR3 sequences, around 21% appearing once. At least ten counts were recorded for this clonotype.

J is TRBJ1-1 and V is TRBV6-5; 10 bases agree with TRBD1. The receptor was isolated from a woman aged 18-29 years with stable Graves' hyperthyroidism. Sequenced: peripheral blood. The CDR3 reads CASSNRQGASKAFF. CDR3 DNA: TGTGCCAGCAGTAACAGACAGGGGGCCTCGAAAGCTTTCTTT.